This T cell receptor beta chain was recorded in a study of neurological immune-mediated disorders (dated by TCRdb to between 2018 and 2021). With regard to the full study: Peripheral blood TCR-beta repertoires from HTLV-I-associated myelopathy (HAM/TSP) patients, multiple sclerosis patients and healthy controls were compared by UMI-based sequencing. The approximately 99 TCR-beta libraries included longitudinal samples, technical triplicates and paired sorted CD4+ and CD8+ T-cell subsets alongside PBMC samples. The cohort was made up of 65 to 75 subjects, consisting of some 14 HAM/TSP patients, roughly 35 multiple sclerosis patients and some 20 healthy controls.

cDNA was synthesized by template-switch 5'RACE using a primer with a 10-nucleotide random unique molecular identifier that tagged each TCR transcript. Each sequencing run produced over 180 million TCR-beta sequences covering 15-18 subjects. The RNeasy kit was used to extract total RNA. TCR-beta VDJ regions were amplified with primers for the TCR constant region and the 5'RACE anchor, using the KAPA Real-time Library Amplification kit. Sample indexes and Illumina adaptors were added in a first PCR, after which library yield was increased in a second PCR. After purification with Ampure beads, the TCR product of roughly 650 bp was size-selected on a 2% E-gel SizeSelection system. Before pooling, library quality was checked on a Bioanalyzer, concentration was measured with Qubit, and libraries were quantified with the Kapa Library Quantification kit. Paired-end 2 x 150 bp sequencing of the libraries was performed on an Illumina HiSeq 2500. To increase sequence diversity, about 23-32% phiX was spiked into each library pool. Concerning the study's data processing: The UMI-based MiGEC pipeline processed quality-filtered reads and removed over 75% of raw TCR sequences during error correction. VDJ genes were aligned to IMGT germline references, and each clonotype was defined by a unique CDR3 amino acid sequence together with V-J genes. Clonal expansion, Shannon diversity and CDR3 relatedness (CalcPairwiseDistances, ClusterSamples) were evaluated with VDJtools, and phylogenetic trees were built with CLCbio workbench. Clones with at least 8 unique UMIs were defined as expanded, with this threshold being based on coefficient-of-variation modelling across technical triplicates. The public sequencing data were trimmed at Q25 with fastp and processed into clonotypes with MiXCR by TCRdb, which kept only in-frame beta chains. Each entry merges the rows of one CDR3 protein and shows their most common DNA and genes. TCRdb's processing, not the authors' own work, is the source of the V and J calls. Counted in this sample were 35,000 to 40,000 distinct CDR3 sequences; roughly 11% of them appeared once. 3.9% of the sample belongs to the ten largest clones.

For the sorted-subset TCR libraries, the starting material was over 950,000 sorted CD4+ or CD8+ T cells. Peripheral blood was subjected to Ficoll-Hypaque density gradient centrifugation to isolate PBMCs, which were then cryopreserved in liquid nitrogen. The study also sequenced paired sorted CD4+ and CD8+ subsets from healthy controls, HAM/TSP patients and MS patients. The CDR3 spans 11 residues, from the cysteine through the phenylalanine. Left in the record is the CDR3 DNA by itself, 33 bases read in frame from the first base. V is shortened by 7 bases, J by 7 bases, and the region joining them spans 8 bases. As encoded in the germline V gene, CDR1 is ENHRY while CDR2 is SYGVKD. What the research found in general, with its limitations: No identical CDR3 amino acid sequences were shared among expanded clones across subjects, suggesting private TCR-beta repertoires in all groups. TCR clonal expansion was greatest in HAM/TSP patients and smallest in MS patients, who ranked below even healthy controls.

This clonotype has a count of ten or more. What this receptor recognizes is not known. The sample holds no much larger clone one base away, and base qualities are not on file. What was sequenced was CD4+ T cells from blood. This TCR derives from a woman in her twenties or thirties with HTLV-1-associated myelopathy (HAM/TSP). This receptor chain uses TRBV10-3 and TRBJ1-5, with the identity of the D gene unclear. CDR3 protein: CAIIRTQPQHF. The sequenced DNA is TGTGCCATCATCCGGACCCAGCCCCAGCATTTT.